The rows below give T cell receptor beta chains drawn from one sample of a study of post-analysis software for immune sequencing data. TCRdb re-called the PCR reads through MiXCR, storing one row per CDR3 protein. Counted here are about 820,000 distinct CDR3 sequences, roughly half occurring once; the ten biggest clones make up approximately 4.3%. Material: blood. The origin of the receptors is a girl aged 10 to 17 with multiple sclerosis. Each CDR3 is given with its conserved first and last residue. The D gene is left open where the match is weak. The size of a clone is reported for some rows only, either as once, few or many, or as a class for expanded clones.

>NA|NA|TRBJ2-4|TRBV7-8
CASSLPRAMEQYF
TGTGCCAGCAGCCTCCCACGGGCCATGGAGCAGTACTTC
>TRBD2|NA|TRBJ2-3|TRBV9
CASSVAGGSPDTQYF
TGTGCCAGCAGCGTAGCGGGAGGATCCCCAGATACGCAGTATTTT
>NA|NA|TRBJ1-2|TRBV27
CASSFPGQGYTF
TGTGCCAGCAGTTTCCCCGGACAAGGCTACACCTTC
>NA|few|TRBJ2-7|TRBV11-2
CASSLEVQDSYEQYF
TGTGCCAGCAGCTTAGAGGTTCAGGACTCCTACGAGCAGTACTTC
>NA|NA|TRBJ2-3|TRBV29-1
CSVGRGNTDTQYF
TGTAGCGTTGGGCGGGGAAACACAGATACGCAGTATTTT
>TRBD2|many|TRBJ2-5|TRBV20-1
CSARVLRAGGIQETQYF
TGCAGTGCTAGAGTATTAAGAGCGGGGGGGATTCAAGAGACCCAGTACTTC
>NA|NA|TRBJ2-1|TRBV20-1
CSARDLSWGGEQFF
TGCAGTGCTAGAGATTTATCCTGGGGCGGTGAGCAGTTCTTC
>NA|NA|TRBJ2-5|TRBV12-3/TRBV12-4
CASSPGRHSGTQYF
TGTGCCAGCAGTCCCGGACGCCATTCCGGGACCCAGTACTTC
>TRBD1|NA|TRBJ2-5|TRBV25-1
CASSETGVQETQYF
TGTGCCAGCAGTGAGACAGGGGTCCAGGAGACCCAGTACTTC
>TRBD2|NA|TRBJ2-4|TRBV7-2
CASSSPGLAGLAKNIQYF
TGTGCCAGCAGCTCCCCGGGACTAGCGGGCCTAGCCAAAAACATTCAGTACTTC
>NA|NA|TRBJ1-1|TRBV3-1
CASSQDPVGTEAFF
TGTGCCAGCAGCCAAGACCCGGTGGGGACTGAAGCTTTCTTT
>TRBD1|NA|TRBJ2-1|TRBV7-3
CASSRDSRRDPNEQFF
TGTGCCAGCAGCCGGGACAGCCGACGGGACCCCAATGAGCAGTTCTTC
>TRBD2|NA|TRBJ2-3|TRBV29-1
CSVGTSGLYYTQYF
TGCAGCGTCGGGACTAGCGGGCTTTATTATACGCAGTATTTT
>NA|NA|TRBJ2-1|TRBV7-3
CASSLTRRDEQFF
TGTGCCAGCAGCTTAACGAGGCGGGATGAGCAGTTCTTC
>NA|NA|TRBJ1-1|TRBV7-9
CASSLSQDTEAFF
TGTGCCAGCAGCTTATCACAGGACACTGAAGCTTTCTTT
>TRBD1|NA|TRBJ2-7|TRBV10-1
CASSLGQGPPYEQYF
TGCGCCAGCAGTCTTGGACAGGGGCCTCCCTACGAGCAGTACTTC
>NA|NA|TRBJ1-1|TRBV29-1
CSVEPLLNTEAFF
TGCAGCGTTGAACCCCTCCTGAACACTGAAGCTTTCTTT
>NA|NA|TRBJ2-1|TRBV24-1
CATSDQGSEQFF
TGTGCCACCAGTGATCAAGGGAGTGAGCAGTTCTTC
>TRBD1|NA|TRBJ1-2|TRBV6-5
CASSYNFGITGEYGYTF
TGTGCCAGCAGTTACAATTTCGGGATTACAGGGGAATATGGCTACACCTTC
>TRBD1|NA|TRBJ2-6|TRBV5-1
CASHDPGTAVPSGANVLTF
TGCGCCAGCCACGATCCCGGGACAGCTGTACCCTCTGGGGCCAACGTCCTGACTTTC
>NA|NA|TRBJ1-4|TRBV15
CATSMGRGASDDEKLFF
TGTGCCACCAGCATGGGACGGGGGGCATCGGATGATGAAAAACTGTTTTTT
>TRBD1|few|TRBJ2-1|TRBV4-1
CASSQDSGGADLRGNEQFF
TGCGCCAGCAGCCAAGATTCAGGGGGCGCGGATCTGCGGGGCAATGAGCAGTTCTTC
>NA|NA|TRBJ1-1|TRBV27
CASSPPEPNTEAFF
TGTGCCAGCAGCCCCCCCGAACCGAACACTGAAGCTTTCTTT
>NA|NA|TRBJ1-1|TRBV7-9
CASSSEGHLNTEAFF
TGTGCCAGCAGCTCAGAGGGCCACTTGAACACTGAAGCTTTCTTT
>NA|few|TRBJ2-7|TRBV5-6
CASSFGREYEQYF
TGTGCCAGCAGCTTCGGCAGGGAGTACGAGCAGTACTTC
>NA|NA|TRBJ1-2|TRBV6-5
CASSINRAVGYTF
TGTGCCAGCAGCATAAACAGGGCGGTTGGCTACACCTTC
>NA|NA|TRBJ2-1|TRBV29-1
CSVEDLAGADNEQFF
TGCAGCGTTGAAGATCTCGCGGGGGCGGACAATGAGCAGTTCTTC
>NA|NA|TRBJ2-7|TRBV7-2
CASSLGVGVTPEQYF
TGTGCCAGCAGCTTAGGGGTGGGCGTAACCCCCGAGCAGTACTTC
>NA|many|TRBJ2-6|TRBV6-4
CASSGVGSGTETSGANVLTF
TGTGCCAGCAGTGGCGTGGGGTCCGGGACGGAGACCTCTGGGGCCAACGTCCTGACTTTC
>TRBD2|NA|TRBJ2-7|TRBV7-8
CASSASGLAGLSYEQYF
TGTGCCAGCAGCGCAAGCGGTCTAGCGGGCCTCTCCTACGAGCAGTACTTC
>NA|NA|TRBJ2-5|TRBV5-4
CASSLRLGLQETQYF
TGTGCCAGCAGCTTACGACTCGGACTCCAGGAGACCCAGTACTTC
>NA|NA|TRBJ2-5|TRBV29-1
CSVERTVGTQYF
TGCAGCGTTGAACGGACAGTCGGGACCCAGTACTTC
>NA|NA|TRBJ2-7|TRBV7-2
CASSLFSRPGKYEQYF
TGTGCCAGCAGCTTATTCTCCAGGCCCGGGAAGTACGAGCAGTACTTC
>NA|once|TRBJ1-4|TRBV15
CATSREAFTNEKLFF
TGTGCCACCAGCAGAGAGGCGTTCACTAATGAAAAACTGTTTTTT
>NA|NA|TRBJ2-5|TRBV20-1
CSASSPKGGQETQYF
TGCAGTGCTAGTTCGCCGAAAGGGGGGCAAGAGACCCAGTACTTC